The present TCR beta chain was sequenced within a study of Graves' ophthalmopathy and Graves' hyperthyroidism. Beta-chain TCR CDR3 regions were amplified from RNA transcripts. A first-round RT-PCR used HTBI primers, followed by a second-round multiplex PCR. TCRdb re-derived calls from the multiplex PCR reads in MiXCR, one entry per CDR3 protein. The sample contains under 400,000 distinct CDR3 sequences, 15% to 20% of which appear only once. V was pared by 0 bases and J by 4 bases, with 12 bases between. CDR3 length: 15 amino acids. The germline gives CDR1 SGHAT, CDR2 FQNNGV. This clonotype was picked up many times.

This receptor was taken from an adult man with Graves' ophthalmopathy. The V gene is TRBV11-2, the J gene TRBJ2-5; the D is unclear. Sequencing used peripheral blood. The CDR3 region is CASSLDPGERETQYF. The CDR3 DNA follows: TGTGCCAGCAGCTTAGATCCGGGTGAGAGAGAGACCCAGTACTTC.